This TCR beta chain was identified during a study of technical replicates of blood from a handful of donors. Sequencing was performed with immunoSEQ multiplex PCR; in TCRdb, only in-frame clones are kept and a portion is missing. The profile shows around 56,000 clones, around 96% of them singletons. V lost 9 bases, J lost 9 bases, and 10 bases stayed unmatched. Germline CDR1 and CDR2: SGHAT and FQNNGV. This CDR3 contains 13 residues. The specimen was PBMCs. The V gene is TRBV11-2, the J gene TRBJ2-5; 10 bases map to TRBD2. The receptor was derived from a human donor in good health. Some clones in this sample may be carry-over from other donors' samples. CDR3 nucleotides: TGTGCCAGTACTAGCGGGGTCTCTGGGGCCCAGTACTTC. Its translation is CASTSGVSGAQYF.